This T cell receptor (beta chain) was observed in a study of regulatory T cells in long-lasting Graves disease. CDR3-region Arm-PCR and iRepertoire HTBI primers produced the TCR beta libraries. TCRdb reprocessed the multiplex PCR reads via MiXCR and lists one record per CDR3 protein. This table holds about 540,000 distinct CDR3 sequences, approximately 13% found once. Specified time point: newly diagnosed GD, antithyroid drugs for less than 3 months. After RNA was extracted from PBMCs, the TCR library was made from it. Diagnosing Graves' disease relied on the American Thyroid Association guidelines. In regard to this clonotype: The antigen remains undetermined.

General study points: New patients shared fewer public clonotypes (roughly 910) than persistent patients did (2,741).

Separately, the same data were catalogued under a study of T cells in Graves' hyperthyroidism and ophthalmopathy. Per that study: Using the HTBI primer set, a first-round RT-PCR was run on the TCR CDR3.

The source was peripheral blood mononuclear cells (PBMCs), collected at new diagnosis, from a patient treated with antithyroid drugs. This sequence originates from a man aged 25 to 45 with Graves disease.

The CDR3 sequence is CASSLEAGHGYTF. The CDR3 coding sequence is TGTGCCAGCAGCTTAGAGGCCGGACACGGCTACACCTTC. The chain couples TRBV7-9 to TRBJ1-2, with D tentatively TRBD1 (5 bases). CDR1 is SEHNR, CDR2 FQNEAQ, per germline (reference sequence). V shed 1 base and J shed 8 bases, with 11 bases lying between them. The CDR3 has 13 residues.